This entry is about one TCR beta chain. The antigen is unknown. The data were produced by immunoSEQ multiplex PCR, yet TCRdb's version contains in-frame clones alone and is incomplete. This sample has roughly 70,000 clones; 85% occur once, and the top ten carry less than 5%. At baseline, cycle 4 day 1, and cycle 7 day 1, blood was sampled. This record belongs to a study of OX40 agonist ivuxolimab in advanced cancers. Background on the study: Dose-escalation patients suffered from hepatocellular carcinoma, melanoma, renal cell or head and neck cancer. The study's findings and limits: Among expanded peripheral T cells, antigen specificity went undetermined. Expanded clones were, on average, more numerous in CD8+ T cells than in CD4+.

Trimming cost V 10 bases and J 0 bases, with 15 bases left between them. CDR3 length equals 15 residues. Germline lookup yields CDR1 ENHRY and CDR2 SYGVKD. V gene TRBV10-3 combines with J gene TRBJ2-2; D is perhaps TRBD1 (7 bases). The specimen was CD4+ or CD8+ T cells sorted from blood, collected in a trial of the OX40 agonist ivuxolimab. This TCR came from an adult with an advanced solid tumor such as melanoma, head and neck, liver or kidney cancer. For the CDR3, the DNA is TGTGCCACCTCAGGGGGGACATCGAACACCGGGGAGCTGTTTTTT. Amino acid sequence: CATSGGTSNTGELFF.